This T cell receptor beta chain stems from a study of vaccination and CD4 T cells after COVID-19 (dated by TCRdb to 2021 to 2024). At the level of the whole study: Convalescent patients had a positive SARS-CoV-2 result on nasal swab PCR, and of these patients, some 10 had mild disease and one had severe disease. The convalescent cohort included six males and four females, with two Hispanic individuals, seven Caucasians, two Asians and one multiracial person. Participants got two doses of the Pfizer-BioNTech BNT162b2 vaccine (n=8) or two doses of the Moderna mRNA-1273 vaccine (n=2). Post-COVID blood samples from convalescent patients were collected a median of about 110 days after diagnosis, with a range of 35 to 161 days. The time from the second vaccine dose to post-vaccine blood sampling had a median of approximately 72 days and ranged from roughly 13 to 241 days. For stimulating the cultures, overlapping spike peptide pools were used, derived from SARS-CoV-2 as well as from the common cold coronaviruses HCoV-NL63, HCoV-OC43 and HCoV-229E. In control cultures, a CEFX viral epitope pool was used as positive control, an HIV-1 Nef peptide pool was used as negative control, or no peptide was added. The spike-specific CD4+ TCR repertoire was compared before and after mRNA vaccination in approximately 9 COVID-19 convalescent patients and a few infection-naive healthy vaccine recipients.

CDR1 SGHAT and CDR2 FQNNGV are derived from the germline V gene. The CDR3 spans 16 residues, from the cysteine through the phenylalanine. The read is trimmed to its CDR3 DNA, 48 bases read in frame from base 1. Trimming costs V 0 bases and J 0 bases, and their ends lie 12 bases apart. Broader findings and caveats from the paper: In convalescent patients, nearly all vaccine-specific clones (304 of 307) were found to be mono-reactive for SARS-CoV-2 spike rather than cross-reactive with common cold coronaviruses. An increase in the median number of SARS-CoV-2-reactive clonotypes from 20 to 25 after infection to a few dozen after vaccination was observed, but the change was not found to be significant. Relatively few convalescent patients were included in the study, and early timepoints after natural infection were not analyzed. Among the post-vaccine SARS-CoV-2-reactive clones in convalescent patients, a median about 87% showed up only after vaccination, which suggests vaccine-specific priming.

Of note for this clonotype: The antigen it binds to is not known. One base away there is no much larger clone; base qualities are not given.

The treatment or condition label of this sample denotes: approximately nine-day PBMC culture with coronavirus spike peptide pools or control peptides (ViraFEST assay). The ViraFEST assay, used in the study, expanded antigen-specific T cells with peptide pools and then identified the expanded clonotypes through TCR sequencing. The positive SARS-CoV-2 PCR tests of the convalescent patients were dated from March to December 2020, before the Alpha, Beta and Delta variants emerged in the United States. Two million PBMCs per well were cultured in IMDM with roughly 5% human AB serum and 7.5 to 10 IU/ml IL-2, plus 10 ug/ml peptide pools. Half of the culture medium was replaced with fresh IL-2-containing medium on days 3 and 7. After less than twelve days of culture, CD4+ T cells were isolated by negative selection with the EasySep CD4+ T cell isolation kit. Ficoll-Paque Plus gradient centrifugation was used to isolate PBMCs from whole blood, and the isolated PBMCs were then either used fresh or cryopreserved at -140C. Triplicate wells were generally used for each culture condition.

Receptor amplification or capture employed PCR. DNA from cultured CD4+ T cells was subjected to TCR sequencing with the Oncomine TCR Beta short-read assay at the Johns Hopkins FTIC core. Genomic DNA was extracted from the cultured CD4+ T cells with the QIAamp micro DNA kit. Oncomine TCR Beta libraries from cultured CD4+ T cells were pooled using unique dual indexes and sequenced on an Illumina iSeq 100. Per the authors' processing: Non-productive sequences were filtered out, and CDR3s that did not start with C, did not end with F or W, or were shorter than 7 amino acids were discarded. Antigen-specific clonotypes were identified using the MANAFEST web application through comparison of peptide-stimulated wells with reference and other culture wells. Positive clones required FDR below 0.05, an odds ratio above 5, and productive frequency above 0.1% in at least two of three replicate wells. Clonotypes that were significantly expanded in both SARS-CoV-2 spike wells and at least one common cold coronavirus spike condition were defined as cross-reactive. Similarity between CDR3 sequences was evaluated in R version 3.6.1 using Levenshtein distances (stringdist) and unrooted phylogenetic trees (ape). TCRdb cleaned the public reads at Q25 with fastp, built clones with MiXCR and kept in-frame beta chains. Merged by CDR3 protein, the rows form single entries marked with the most common genes and DNA. None of the V and J calls come from the authors' own analysis; TCRdb made them. The sample table holds more than 15,000 distinct CDR3 sequences, of which roughly two fifths were seen once. The top ten hold 3.5% to 4% of the sample.

The sequence was collected from a human donor who had recovered from COVID-19. The receptor chain draws on TRBV11-2 and TRBJ2-7, and TRBD1 may be the D gene, going by 5 matching bases. The sample taken for sequencing was CD4+ T cells from blood, cultured in vitro. The CDR3 amino acid sequence is: CASSLEGQRASYEQYF. The DNA is as follows: TGTGCCAGCAGCTTAGAGGGGCAAAGGGCCTCCTACGAGCAGTACTTC.